This T cell receptor beta chain was identified during a study of Ad26.COV2.S vaccination and SARS-CoV-2 variants. Treatment indicated: about 20 received Ad26.COV2.S at low or high dose, single or two shots; 5 received placebo; per-sample allocation not given. Samples analyzed were those drawn on day 63 after the first vaccine or placebo injection. The repertoire was sequenced with immunoSEQ multiplex PCR; TCRdb's copy has only in-frame clones and lacks some. Altogether 300,000 to 350,000 clones are present, roughly 88% being singletons, with the ten largest covering around 5.5%. This clone is a singleton in its sample. The V gene's germline CDR1 is KGHDR and CDR2 SFDVKD. V lost 4 bases and J lost 2; bases outside the gene matches: 5. The CDR3 sequence is 15 residues long.

This sequence originates from a person aged 18-60 years who received the Ad26.COV2.S COVID-19 vaccine or a placebo. The chain carries TRBV24-1 and TRBJ2-3; the match to TRBD1 covers 7 bases. The sample consisted of peripheral blood, taken in a trial of Ad26.COV2.S vaccine versus placebo. Here the CDR3 reads CATSEPGQSTDTQYF. CDR3 nucleotides: TGTGCCACCAGTGAGCCGGGACAGTCCACAGATACGCAGTATTTT.